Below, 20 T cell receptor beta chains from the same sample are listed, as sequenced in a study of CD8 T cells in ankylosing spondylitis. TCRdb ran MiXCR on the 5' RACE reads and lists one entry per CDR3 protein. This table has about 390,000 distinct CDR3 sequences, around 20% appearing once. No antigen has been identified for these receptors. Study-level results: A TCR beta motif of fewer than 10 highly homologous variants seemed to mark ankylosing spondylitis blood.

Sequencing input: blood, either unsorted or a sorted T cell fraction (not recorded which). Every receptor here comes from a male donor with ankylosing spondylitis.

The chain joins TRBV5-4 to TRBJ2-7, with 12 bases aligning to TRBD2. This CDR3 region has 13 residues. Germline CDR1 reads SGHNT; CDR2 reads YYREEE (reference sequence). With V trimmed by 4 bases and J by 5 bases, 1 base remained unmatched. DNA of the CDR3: TGTGCCAGCAGCCGGACTAGCGGGAACGAGCAGTACTTC. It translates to CASSRTSGNEQYF.

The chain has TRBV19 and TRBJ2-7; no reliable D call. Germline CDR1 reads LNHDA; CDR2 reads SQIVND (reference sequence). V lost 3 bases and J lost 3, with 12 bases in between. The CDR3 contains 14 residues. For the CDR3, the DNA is TGTGCCAGTAGTATTGCGGTCAGACGCTACGAGCAGTACTTC. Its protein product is CASSIAVRRYEQYF.

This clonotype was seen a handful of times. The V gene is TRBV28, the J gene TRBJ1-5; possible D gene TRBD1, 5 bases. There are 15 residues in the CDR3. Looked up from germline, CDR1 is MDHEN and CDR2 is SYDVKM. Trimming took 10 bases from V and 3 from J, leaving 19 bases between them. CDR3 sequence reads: CAILVGLGTNQPQHF. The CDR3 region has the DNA TGTGCCATCCTAGTCGGCCTAGGGACCAATCAGCCCCAGCATTTT. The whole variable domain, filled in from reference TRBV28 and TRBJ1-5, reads DVKVTQSSRYLVKRTGEKVFLECVQDMDHENMFWYRQDPGLGLRLIYFSYDVKMKEKGDIPEGYSVSREKKERFSLILESASTNQTSMYLCAILVGLGTNQPQHFGDGTRLSIL.

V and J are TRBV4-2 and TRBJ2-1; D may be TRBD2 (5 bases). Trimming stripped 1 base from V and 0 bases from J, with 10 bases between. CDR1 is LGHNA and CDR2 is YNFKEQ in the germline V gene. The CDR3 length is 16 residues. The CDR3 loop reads CASSQVSESSYNEQFF. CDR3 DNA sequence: TGTGCCAGCAGCCAAGTTAGCGAGAGCTCCTACAATGAGCAGTTCTTC.

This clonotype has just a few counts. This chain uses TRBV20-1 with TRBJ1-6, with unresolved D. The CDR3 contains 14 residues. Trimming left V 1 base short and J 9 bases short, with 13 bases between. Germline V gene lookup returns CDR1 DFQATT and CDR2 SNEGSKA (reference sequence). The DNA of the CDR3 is TGCAGTGCTAGAGTTCCGGGGAGGGCTTCACCCCTCCACTTT. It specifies CSARVPGRASPLHF.

The CDR3 DNA sequence: TGTGCCAGCTCACCAGGTTTGGATTCACCCCTCCACTTT. The encoded protein is CASSPGLDSPLHF. The chain links TRBV18 to TRBJ1-6, with no clear D. V lost 2 bases to trimming and J lost 8 bases, with 7 bases between them. This CDR3 region has 13 residues. Germline V gives CDR1 KGHSH, CDR2 LQKENI.

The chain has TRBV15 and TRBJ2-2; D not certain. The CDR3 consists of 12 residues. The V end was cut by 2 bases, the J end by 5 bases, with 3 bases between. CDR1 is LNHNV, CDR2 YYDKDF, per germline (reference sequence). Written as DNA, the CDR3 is TGTGCCACCAGCAGATCAACCGGGGAGCTGTTTTTT. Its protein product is CATSRSTGELFF.

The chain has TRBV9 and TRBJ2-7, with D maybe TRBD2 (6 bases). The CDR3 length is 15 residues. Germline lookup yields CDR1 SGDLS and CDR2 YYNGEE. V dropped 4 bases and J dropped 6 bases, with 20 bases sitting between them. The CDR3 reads CASSLDRGLSGEQYF. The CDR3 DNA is TGTGCCAGCAGCCTCGACCGGGGGTTGTCGGGCGAGCAGTACTTC. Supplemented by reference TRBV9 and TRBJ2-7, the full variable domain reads DSGVTQTPKHLITATGQRVTLRCSPRSGDLSVYWYQQSLDQGLQFLIQYYNGEERAKGNILERFSAQQFPDLHSELNLSSLELGDSALYFCASSLDRGLSGEQYFGPGTRLTVT.

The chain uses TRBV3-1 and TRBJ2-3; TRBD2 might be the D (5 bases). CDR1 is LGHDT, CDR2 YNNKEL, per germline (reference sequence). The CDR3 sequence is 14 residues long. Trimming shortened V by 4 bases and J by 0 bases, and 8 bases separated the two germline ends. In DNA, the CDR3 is TGTGCCAGCAGCCGGACTTACAGCACAGATACGCAGTATTTT. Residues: CASSRTYSTDTQYF.

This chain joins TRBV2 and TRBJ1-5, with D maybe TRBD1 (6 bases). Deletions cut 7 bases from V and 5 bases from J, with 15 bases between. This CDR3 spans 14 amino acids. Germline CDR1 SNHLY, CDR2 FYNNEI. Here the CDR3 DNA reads TGTGCCAGCAATCTTCGACAGGCGGATCAGCCCCAGCATTTT. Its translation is CASNLRQADQPQHF. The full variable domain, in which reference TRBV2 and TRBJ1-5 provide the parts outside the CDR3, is EPEVTQTPSHQVTQMGQEVILRCVPISNHLYFYWYRQILGQKVEFLVSFYNNEISEKSEIFDDQFSVERPDGSNFTLKIRSTKLEDSAMYFCASNLRQADQPQHFGDGTRLSIL.

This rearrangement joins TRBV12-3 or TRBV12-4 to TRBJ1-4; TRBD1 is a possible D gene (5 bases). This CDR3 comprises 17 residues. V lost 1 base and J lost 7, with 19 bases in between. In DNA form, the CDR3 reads TGTGCCAGCAGTTTAGAGCCCTTGGCAGGGCCGGGTGAAAAACTGTTTTTT. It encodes CASSLEPLAGPGEKLFF.

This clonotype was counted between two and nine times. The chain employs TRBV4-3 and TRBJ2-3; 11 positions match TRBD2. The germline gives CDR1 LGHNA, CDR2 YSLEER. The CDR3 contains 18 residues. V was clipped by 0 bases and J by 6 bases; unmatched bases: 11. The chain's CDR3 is CASSQDRVTSGIWDTQYF. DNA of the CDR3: TGCGCCAGCAGCCAAGATCGCGTGACTAGCGGGATCTGGGATACGCAGTATTTT.

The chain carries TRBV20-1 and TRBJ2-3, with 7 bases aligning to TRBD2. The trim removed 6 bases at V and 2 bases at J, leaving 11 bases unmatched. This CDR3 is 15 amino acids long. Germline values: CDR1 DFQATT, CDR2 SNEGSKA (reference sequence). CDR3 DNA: TGCAGTGCGACGAGCGGGAACCGCCCCACAGATACGCAGTATTTT. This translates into CSATSGNRPTDTQYF.

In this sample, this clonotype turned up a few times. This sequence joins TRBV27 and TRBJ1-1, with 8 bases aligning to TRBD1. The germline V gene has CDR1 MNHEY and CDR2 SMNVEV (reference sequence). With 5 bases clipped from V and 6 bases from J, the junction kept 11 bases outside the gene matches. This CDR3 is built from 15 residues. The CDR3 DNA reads TGTGCCAGCAGTCCCCGGACAGGGTTTAGGTCTGAAGCTTTCTTT. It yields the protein CASSPRTGFRSEAFF.

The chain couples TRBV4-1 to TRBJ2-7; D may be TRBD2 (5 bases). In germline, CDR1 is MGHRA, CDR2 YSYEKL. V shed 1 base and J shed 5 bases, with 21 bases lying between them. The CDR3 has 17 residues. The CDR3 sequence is CASSQVGAGFVGDEQYF. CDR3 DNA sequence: TGCGCCAGCAGCCAAGTTGGTGCCGGGTTCGTCGGGGACGAGCAGTACTTC.

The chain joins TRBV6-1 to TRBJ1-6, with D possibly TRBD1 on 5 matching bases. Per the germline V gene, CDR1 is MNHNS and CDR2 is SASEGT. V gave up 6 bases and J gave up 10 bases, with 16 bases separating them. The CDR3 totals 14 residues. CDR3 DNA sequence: TGTGCCAGCAGCAAAGGACATTGGGAATCACCCCTCCACTTT. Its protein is CASSKGHWESPLHF.

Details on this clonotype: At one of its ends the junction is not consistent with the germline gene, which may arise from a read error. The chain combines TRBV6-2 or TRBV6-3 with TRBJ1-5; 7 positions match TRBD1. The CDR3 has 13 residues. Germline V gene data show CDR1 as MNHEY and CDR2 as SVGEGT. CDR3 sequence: CVSRLQGNQPQHF. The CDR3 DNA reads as TGTGTCAGCAGGCTACAGGGGAATCAGCCCCAGCATTTT.

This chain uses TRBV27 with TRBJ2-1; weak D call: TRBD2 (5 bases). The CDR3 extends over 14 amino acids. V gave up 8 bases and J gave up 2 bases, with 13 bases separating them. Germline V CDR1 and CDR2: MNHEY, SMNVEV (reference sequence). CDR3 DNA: TGTGCCAGCCCCCCACCCGGGGCCTACAATGAGCAGTTCTTC. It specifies CASPPPGAYNEQFF.

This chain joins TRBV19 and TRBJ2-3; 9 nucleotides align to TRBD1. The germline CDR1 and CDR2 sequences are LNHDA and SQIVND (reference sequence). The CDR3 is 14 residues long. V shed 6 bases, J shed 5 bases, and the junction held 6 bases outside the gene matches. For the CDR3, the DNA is TGTGCCAGTAGCCCCGGGACAGGGCTAGATACGCAGTATTTT. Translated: CASSPGTGLDTQYF.

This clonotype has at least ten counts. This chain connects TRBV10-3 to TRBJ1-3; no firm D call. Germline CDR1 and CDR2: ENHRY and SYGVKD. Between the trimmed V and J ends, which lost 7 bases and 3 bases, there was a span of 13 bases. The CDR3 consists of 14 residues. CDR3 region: CAINQGSYGNTIYF. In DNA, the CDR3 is TGTGCCATCAACCAAGGGAGCTATGGAAACACCATATATTTT.